The clone carrying this T cell receptor beta chain was picked up one time. Authors' data handling: Reference gene primer amplification in the assay estimated nucleated cell counts. Generated by immunoSEQ multiplex PCR, the TCRdb table keeps only in-frame clones and is missing some. V and J calls and clone size are given by that table; D and trimming were obtained from the DNA. Among some 150,000 clones listed, 80% to 90% were seen once. The source of the sample is a study of blood T cell repertoires in COVID-19. Study details: Samples taken during acute and convalescent COVID-19 were collected in the United States, Italy and Spain. Nucleic acid was either cDNA or gDNA, and it came from T cells, B-cell-depleted T cells, or PBMCs.

CDR1 is KGHSH and CDR2 is LQKENI in the germline V gene. The CDR3 runs 15 residues. V was pared by 3 bases and J by 8 bases, with 12 bases of the junction left unmatched. This TCR was sampled from a human donor in a cohort sampled during active COVID-19. The sequencing input was peripheral blood. This chain uses TRBV18 with TRBJ1-2, with 7 bases that match TRBD1. The CDR3 nucleotides read TGTGCCAGCTCACCTTCCCCTCGACAGGGCGAAGGCTACACCTTC. This gives the protein CASSPSPRQGEGYTF. Full variable domain (rest looked up from reference TRBV18 and TRBJ1-2): NAGVMQNPRHLVRRRGQEARLRCSPMKGHSHVYWYRQLPEEGLKFMVYLQKENIIDESGMPKERFSAEFPKEGPSILRIQQVVRGDSAAYFCASSPSPRQGEGYTFGSGTRLTVV.